The 27 T cell receptor beta chains below were found in one sample sequenced in a study of CD8 T cells in ankylosing spondylitis. General observations from the study: Typical of ankylosing spondylitis blood, it appeared, was a TCR beta motif of eight highly homologous variants.

Their target antigens are unknown. TCRdb fed the 5' RACE reads into MiXCR, producing one record per CDR3 protein. The profile shows over 600,000 distinct CDR3 sequences, over 15% of them singletons. Sequenced sample: blood, either unsorted or a sorted T cell fraction (not recorded which). The receptors shown here come from a male donor with ankylosing spondylitis.

The rearrangement uses TRBV27 and TRBJ1-2, with a weak D call TRBD1 (6 bases). CDR1 is MNHEY and CDR2 is SMNVEV in the germline V gene (reference sequence). The CDR3 runs to 15 residues. With 1 base removed from V and 4 bases from J, the gap between germline ends came to 13 bases. The CDR3 DNA is TGTGCCAGCAGTTTATATTCCGGGACATTCTATGGCTACACCTTC. Encoded protein: CASSLYSGTFYGYTF.

Ten or more counts support this clonotype. This rearrangement joins TRBV12-3 or TRBV12-4 to TRBJ2-3; 8 bases fit TRBD2. This CDR3 is 14 amino acids long. With 7 bases clipped from V and 2 bases from J, the junction kept 5 bases outside the gene matches. CDR3 residues: CASTSSGHTDTQYF. CDR3 nucleotide sequence: TGTGCCAGCACTTCTAGCGGGCACACAGATACGCAGTATTTT.

The chain is built from TRBV4-2 and TRBJ2-7; 8 bases map to TRBD2. Germline CDR1 LGHNA, CDR2 YNFKEQ. V lost 4 bases and J lost 6; bases outside the gene matches: 11. The CDR3 has 15 amino acids. The CDR3 DNA sequence: TGTGCCAGCAGCCCTTACCCGGGGGGGACGGGCGAGCAGTACTTC. Its protein product is CASSPYPGGTGEQYF.

The chain links TRBV12-3 or TRBV12-4 to TRBJ2-6, with D unclear. This CDR3 has 11 residues. V shed 2 bases and J shed 12 bases, with 5 bases lying between them. CDR3 sequence: CASSLNFVLTF. Written as DNA, the CDR3 is TGTGCCAGCAGTTTAAATTTCGTCCTGACTTTC.

This clonotype turned up a few times. This rearrangement joins TRBV6-4 to TRBJ1-4; no definite D call. The CDR3 extends over 13 amino acids. The V and J ends lost 4 bases and 5 bases respectively, with 8 bases between them. Germline V gene data show CDR1 as MRHNA and CDR2 as SNTAGT. The CDR3 DNA sequence: TGTGCCAGCAGTGCCCAGAGAAATGAAAAACTGTTTTTT. Its translation is CASSAQRNEKLFF.

This chain links TRBV19 with TRBJ1-5; a weak D match, TRBD1 (6 bases). Trimming removed 5 bases at V and 1 base at J, with 12 bases between. This CDR3 spans 15 amino acids. Germline CDR1 LNHDA, CDR2 SQIVND (reference sequence). The CDR3 DNA sequence: TGTGCCAGTAGTCAACAGGGAGGGAGCAATCAGCCCCAGCATTTT. It yields the protein CASSQQGGSNQPQHF.

This clonotype came up a few times. The CDR3 region has the DNA TGCAGGGGAATCGCTGAAGCTTTCTTT. Protein product: CRGIAEAFF. The chain uses TRBV20-1 and TRBJ1-1; D is ambiguous. The germline CDR1 and CDR2 sequences are DFQATT and SNEGSKA (reference sequence). The CDR3 length is 9 residues.

The gene calls are TRBV3-1 and TRBJ1-1, with D unresolved. Trimming pared 1 base from V and 11 bases from J, leaving 20 bases between. The CDR3 covers 15 residues. Germline loops: CDR1 LGHDT, CDR2 YNNKEL (reference sequence). CDR3 loop: CASSQGSETRGRAFF. The CDR3 region has the DNA TGTGCCAGCAGCCAAGGGTCCGAGACCCGAGGGAGGGCTTTCTTT.

The chain joins TRBV9 to TRBJ2-3; D uncertain. Trimming stripped 0 bases from V and 1 base from J, with 9 bases between. This CDR3 spans 15 amino acids. Looked up from germline, CDR1 is SGDLS and CDR2 is YYNGEE. The CDR3 DNA reads TGTGCCAGCAGCGTAGGTAGGATTGGCACAGATACGCAGTATTTT. It codes for CASSVGRIGTDTQYF. Supplemented by reference TRBV9 and TRBJ2-3, the full variable domain reads DSGVTQTPKHLITATGQRVTLRCSPRSGDLSVYWYQQSLDQGLQFLIQYYNGEERAKGNILERFSAQQFPDLHSELNLSSLELGDSALYFCASSVGRIGTDTQYFGPGTRLTVL.

This clonotype was counted a few times. V and J are TRBV20-1 and TRBJ2-1; the match to TRBD1 covers 9 bases. CDR3 length: 15 residues. Per the germline V gene, CDR1 is DFQATT and CDR2 is SNEGSKA (reference sequence). V gave up 6 bases and J gave up 7 bases; unmatched junction bases: 13. CDR3 in amino acids: CSARLRDRVVNEQFF. The CDR3 region has the DNA TGCAGTGCGAGGCTCCGGGACAGGGTCGTTAATGAGCAGTTCTTC.

The chain couples TRBV11-2 to TRBJ2-7; 11 bases align to TRBD2. There are 15 residues in the CDR3. J gave up 6 bases and V 5 bases, and 9 bases lay outside the gene matches. CDR1 is SGHAT and CDR2 is FQNNGV in the germline V gene. Written as DNA, the CDR3 is TGTGCCAGCAGCAATTACGGACTAGCGGGTACCGAGCAGTACTTC. This translates into CASSNYGLAGTEQYF.

The CDR3 coding sequence is TGCGCCAGCAGCGCCCTATCTCCTAGCGGGAGGGCCGGCGAGACCCAGTACTTC. This sequence encodes CASSALSPSGRAGETQYF. This chain links TRBV5-1 with TRBJ2-5, with 12 bases fitting TRBD2. V trimming: 4 bases; J trimming: 5 bases; junction bases outside the gene matches: 15. CDR1 and CDR2 (germline): SGHRS, YFSETQ. The CDR3 spans 18 residues.

At least ten counts were recorded for this clonotype. This chain joins TRBV10-2 and TRBJ2-5, with 12 positions matching TRBD2. The CDR3 is made up of 16 amino acids. Trimming at V came to 2 bases and at J to 5 bases, leaving 6 bases not matched to a gene. Germline CDR1 is WSHSY and CDR2 is SAAADI. The CDR3 coding sequence is TGCGCCAGCAGTGAGGAACTAGCGGGAGGTGTTGAGACCCAGTACTTC. This codes for CASSEELAGGVETQYF.

Only a few counts were recorded for this clonotype. The chain recombines TRBV5-1 with TRBJ1-5; TRBD1 agrees at 10 bases. The CDR3 sequence is 16 residues long. J gave up 1 base and V 3 bases, and 4 bases lay outside the gene matches. Germline loops: CDR1 SGHRS, CDR2 YFSETQ. In DNA, the CDR3 is TGCGCCAGCAGCTCAAGACAGGGGGCAAGCAATCAGCCCCAGCATTTT. Encoded protein: CASSSRQGASNQPQHF.

Here the CDR3 DNA reads TGCAGTGCTAGCCGGGACAGGGGAAATGAGCAGTTCTTC. Protein sequence: CSASRDRGNEQFF. This chain uses TRBV20-1 with TRBJ2-1, with 10 nucleotides matching TRBD1. V lost 3 bases and J lost 7; bases outside the gene matches: 3. Germline CDR1 is DFQATT and CDR2 is SNEGSKA (reference sequence). The CDR3 extends over 13 amino acids.

This clonotype was observed at least ten times. The chain uses TRBV7-8 and TRBJ2-7; possibly TRBD1 for D (5 bases). Trimming took 1 base from V and 5 from J, leaving 12 bases between them. Germline assignment: CDR1 SGHVS and CDR2 FQNEAQ. The CDR3 sequence is 14 residues long. This CDR3 reads CASSLVGPGHEQYF. The CDR3 DNA follows: TGTGCCAGCAGCTTAGTGGGGCCTGGACACGAGCAGTACTTC. The whole variable domain, filled in from reference TRBV7-8 and TRBJ2-7, reads GAGVSQSPRYKVAKRGQDVALRCDPISGHVSLFWYQQALGQGPEFLTYFQNEAQLDKSGLPSDRFFAERPEGSVSTLKIQRTQQEDSAVYLCASSLVGPGHEQYFGPGTRLTVT.

V and J are TRBV20-1 and TRBJ2-7; D might be TRBD1 (5 bases). The germline V gene has CDR1 DFQATT and CDR2 SNEGSKA (reference sequence). Trimming cost V 1 base and J 3 bases, with 19 bases left between them. The CDR3 loop spans 16 amino acids. CDR3 DNA sequence: TGCAGTGCTAGAGCCCCCCCTAGGGGTGGCCTCTACGAGCAGTACTTC. It encodes CSARAPPRGGLYEQYF.

Comment on this clonotype: Its ends do not fully match the called genes, so a read error is possible. The V call is TRBV20-1, the J call TRBJ2-5; TRBD2 is a possible D gene (6 bases). The CDR3 spans 16 residues. Germline assignment: CDR1 DFQATT and CDR2 SNEGSKA (reference sequence). In nucleotides, the CDR3 is TGCTGTGCTAGAGATCTGTCTAGCGTAATCCTAGAGACCCAGTACTTC. Protein: CCARDLSSVILETQYF.

The genes are TRBV5-1 and TRBJ2-5; 10 bases fit TRBD2. CDR3 length: 16 amino acids. Per the germline V gene, CDR1 is SGHRS and CDR2 is YFSETQ. V shed 0 bases, J shed 3 bases, and the junction held 5 bases outside the gene matches. CDR3 region: CASSLGLAGAKETQYF. CDR3 in DNA: TGCGCCAGCAGCTTGGGTCTAGCGGGGGCGAAAGAGACCCAGTACTTC.

J is TRBJ2-1 and V is TRBV12-3 or TRBV12-4; perhaps TRBD2 as D (6 bases). This CDR3 spans 16 amino acids. V shed 2 bases and J shed 0 bases, with 11 bases lying between them. The chain's CDR3 is CASSLTRRDSYNEQFF. The CDR3 DNA reads TGTGCCAGCAGTTTAACGAGGCGGGACTCCTACAATGAGCAGTTCTTC.

This clonotype was recorded a few times. CDR3 sequence reads: CASSLGQGPVKLFF. Here the CDR3 DNA reads TGTGCCAGCAGTCTGGGACAGGGGCCTGTAAAACTGTTTTTT. This sequence joins TRBV27 and TRBJ1-4, with 10 bases that match TRBD1. The CDR3 runs to 14 residues. Looked up from germline, CDR1 is MNHEY and CDR2 is SMNVEV (reference sequence). The V segment lost 5 bases and the J segment 10 bases; nucleotides outside the gene matches: 7. The whole variable domain, filled in from reference TRBV27 and TRBJ1-4, reads EAQVTQNPRYLITVTGKKLTVTCSQNMNHEYMSWYRQDPGLGLRQIYYSMNVEVTDKGDVPEGYKVSRKEKRNFPLILESPSPNQTSLYFCASSLGQGPVKLFFGSGTQLSVL.

The rearrangement links TRBV28 to TRBJ2-5, with D possibly matching TRBD1 (6 bases). Germline assignment: CDR1 MDHEN and CDR2 SYDVKM. V lost 7 bases and J 2 bases, leaving 17 bases between the germline ends. The length of the CDR3 is 15 residues. The CDR3 protein is CASIGVGTPQETQYF. The CDR3 nucleotides read TGTGCCAGCATAGGCGTCGGGACACCACAAGAGACCCAGTACTTC.

Only a few counts were recorded for this clonotype. The chain combines TRBV7-2 with TRBJ2-2, with D possibly matching TRBD2 (7 bases). Between the trimmed V and J ends, which lost 2 bases and 2 bases, there was a span of 12 bases. Germline V gene lookup returns CDR1 SGHTA and CDR2 FQGNSA. This CDR3 has 16 amino acids. CDR3 in DNA: TGTGCCAGCAGCTTACAGGCGGGGGCCAACACCGGGGAGCTGTTTTTT. Its protein is CASSLQAGANTGELFF. The complete variable domain, with remaining parts taken from reference TRBV7-2 and TRBJ2-2, reads GAGVSQSPSNKVTEKGKDVELRCDPISGHTALYWYRQSLGQGLEFLIYFQGNSAPDKSGLPSDRFSAERTGGSVSTLTIQRTQQEDSAVYLCASSLQAGANTGELFFGEGSRLTVL.

This chain joins TRBV20-1 and TRBJ2-1; D remains ambiguous. The CDR3 spans 15 residues. Between the trimmed V and J ends, which lost 0 bases and 2 bases, there was a span of 11 bases. CDR1 and CDR2 from the germline V gene are DFQATT and SNEGSKA (reference sequence). DNA of the CDR3: TGCAGTGCTAGAGATCATCTAGGGCCCTACAATGAGCAGTTCTTC. It codes for CSARDHLGPYNEQFF.

The CDR3 reads CASSRDLLKEKLFF. The CDR3 nucleotides read TGTGCCAGCAGTCGGGACCTCCTCAAGGAAAAACTGTTTTTT. The chain uses TRBV6-1 and TRBJ1-4, with D tentatively TRBD1 (5 bases). The V gene's germline CDR1 is MNHNS and CDR2 SASEGT. The CDR3 runs to 14 residues. V lost 5 bases and J 8 bases, leaving 15 bases between the germline ends.

This clonotype was found many times. The chain employs TRBV7-8 and TRBJ1-4; D not certain. V was clipped by 1 base and J by 5 bases, with 14 bases between them. The germline CDR1 and CDR2 sequences are SGHVS and FQNEAQ. This CDR3 is 16 amino acids long. In DNA, the CDR3 is TGTGCCAGCAGCTTAGTAGGTGCGAGGTCGAATGAAAAACTGTTTTTT. It codes for CASSLVGARSNEKLFF.

This clonotype was observed a few times. The chain is built from TRBV4-1 and TRBJ2-1; the match to TRBD2 covers 7 bases. Trimming removed 4 bases from V and 7 bases from J; junction bases left unmatched: 13. Germline assignment: CDR1 MGHRA and CDR2 YSYEKL. This CDR3 is built from 16 residues. DNA of the CDR3: TGCGCCAGCAGCCCAGCCCCCTCCGGGGGGTTTAATGAGCAGTTCTTC. It specifies CASSPAPSGGFNEQFF.